This paragraph reports one T cell receptor (beta chain). Its antigen is unknown. TCRdb itself ran the RT-PCR reads through MiXCR, one entry per CDR3 protein. The table shows fewer than 550,000 distinct CDR3 sequences, with 25% occurring only once. The entry originates in a study of response to subunit inactivated influenza vaccine. The germline V gene has CDR1 MGHRA and CDR2 YSYEKL. Trimming stripped 1 base from V and 2 bases from J, with 9 bases between. The CDR3 totals 14 residues. Study-wide points: New T cells are recruited in small numbers by each seasonal influenza vaccination, according to the authors' suggestion.

This sequence joins TRBV4-1 and TRBJ2-7, with D uncertain. The clonotype originates from a man over 45 who received an inactivated influenza vaccine. The sample was CD4+ T cells sorted from PBMCs, taken around 5 days after vaccination. The CDR3 region is CASSQGVRTYEQYF. In nucleotides, the CDR3 is TGCGCCAGCAGCCAAGGGGTCCGGACCTACGAGCAGTACTTC.